This note documents a single TCR beta chain sequence. Its antigen target is currently unknown. One base away there is no much larger clone; base qualities are not given. The source of the sample is a study of blood T cell repertoires in COVID-19 (dated by TCRdb to about 2020). Study-level background: Samples from collaborators originated in the United States, Italy and Spain and spanned both the acute and convalescent phases of COVID-19. The samples were drawn from the first 160 participants of the ongoing ImmuneRACE study and from 1,200 or so subjects provided by 6 global collaborators. The repertoires were released in a freely available public database intended as a resource for research on the immune response to SARS-CoV-2. The sample metadata nearly always contained a de-identified subject ID, COVID-19 status, age in years and sex. Subjects who had been exposed to COVID-19, were actively infected with it, or had recovered from it provided the deeply sampled blood TCRbeta repertoires that made up the dataset. The prospective study material was composed of cDNA or gDNA derived from T cells, B-cell-depleted T cells, or PBMCs. Where available, HLA class I and class II types were taken from metadata supplied by the sample provider and were not determined by assay-based typing.

The immunoSEQ Assay, a bias-controlled multiplex PCR, was used to amplify TCRbeta CDR3 regions from genomic DNA. Turning to the authors' computational methods: Within the assay, amplification of reference gene primers was used to estimate how many nucleated cells each sample contained. To quantify the absolute abundance of each unique TCRbeta CDR3 rearrangement, sequence reads were collapsed and filtered. For each sample, productive Simpson clonality was calculated as the square root of Simpson's diversity index over productive rearrangements. TCRdb mirrors the immuneACCESS table, restricted to in-frame sequences. Some clones are absent from its copies; in checked studies, under half trace to an unresolved V gene, and the reason for the others is unknown. V, J and clone size are taken as reported in that table, and D and trimming were inferred from the DNA itself. This sample lists over 200,000 clones; about nine tenths were detected once. The top ten constitute around 2.9% of the sample.

Collaborating institutions collected whole blood in K2EDTA tubes following their own protocols. Collaborator samples were shipped for TCRbeta analysis as frozen whole blood, isolated PBMCs, or DNA extracted from either sample type. CDR1 is given as SNHLY and CDR2 as FYNNEI, both from the germline V gene. CDR3 length: 15 amino acids, cysteine to phenylalanine. Only the CDR3 DNA is retained, 45 bases long and in frame from the first base. V is pared back by 2 bases and J by 9 bases, with 14 bases lying between the germline termini. Overall study outcomes, separate from this receptor: Clinical and demographic metadata were provided uncurated, with the amount varying by source and participant.

The sequencing sample was made of peripheral blood. This receptor chain uses TRBV2 and TRBJ1-6, and perhaps TRBD1 as D gene, on 6 matching bases. This clonotype originated in a woman aged 60-70 years with acute or convalescent COVID-19. DNA sequence: TGTGCCAGCAGTGAATCGAAGGGGGGGCCTTCACCCCTCCACTTT. It encodes CASSESKGGPSPLHF.